This T cell receptor beta chain was documented in a study of blood T cell repertoires in COVID-19. Across the study: The study drew acute and convalescent COVID-19 samples from the United States, Italy and Spain. T cells, B-cell-depleted T cells, or PBMCs supplied cDNA or gDNA.

The CDR3 runs 13 residues. Germline assignment: CDR1 MNHEY and CDR2 SMNVEV (reference sequence). V shed 5 bases, J shed 8 bases, and the junction held 4 bases outside the gene matches. Seattle cases were enrolled at active infection and followed longitudinally. Original data processing: By means of reference gene primer amplification, nucleated cell counts were estimated. TCRdb keeps only in-frame clones here, not all; method: immunoSEQ multiplex PCR. Clone size and V and J calls were adopted from that table, with D and trimming inferred from the DNA. The table lists hundreds of thousands of clones, around 87% of them singletons.

The TCR was taken from a woman aged 50 to 60 with COVID-19, enrolled during active disease. The gene calls are TRBV27 and TRBJ2-1, with 9 bases fitting TRBD1. Material: peripheral blood. As DNA, the CDR3 is TGTGCCAGCAGTCAACAGGGGGCACATGAGCAGTTCTTC. Translation gives CASSQQGAHEQFF.